The next 13 T cell receptor beta chains were all read from a single sample in a study of cytomegalovirus exposure and HLA in healthy donors. The PCR used 60 Vbeta and 13 Jbeta primers. Sequenced by immunoSEQ multiplex PCR; TCRdb stores in-frame clones only, minus some. Of 92,000 or so clones in the sample, around three fifths were seen once. What was sequenced was PBMCs. These receptors all come from a woman between 45 and 65 years old in good health and CMV-seropositive.

There are a few counts of this clone. The chain carries TRBV6-6 and TRBJ2-7, with 8 bases that match TRBD1. CDR3 length: 13 residues. Germline lookup yields CDR1 MNHNY and CDR2 SVGAGI (reference sequence). The V gene end was trimmed by 8 bases and the J gene end by 1 base; junction bases not matched to a gene: 4. The CDR3 region is CASGQGGSYEQYF. As DNA, the CDR3 is TGTGCCAGCGGACAGGGTGGGTCCTACGAGCAGTACTTC.

V gene TRBV4-1 combines with J gene TRBJ1-1; weak D call: TRBD1 (6 bases). This CDR3 region has 13 residues. Germline CDR1 and CDR2: MGHRA and YSYEKL. V was trimmed by 2 bases and J by 8 bases, leaving 12 bases between them. The CDR3 sequence: CASSQWGQEEAFF. As DNA, the CDR3 is TGCGCCAGCAGCCAATGGGGGCAGGAGGAAGCTTTCTTT.

V usage is TRBV9 and J usage is TRBJ1-5; 7 bases fit TRBD1. The germline V gene has CDR1 SGDLS and CDR2 YYNGEE. Unmatched junction bases numbered 2, after V lost 4 bases and J lost 1 base. This CDR3 has 14 amino acids. The CDR3 protein is CASSSGGSNQPQHF. DNA of the CDR3: TGTGCCAGCAGCTCAGGGGGAAGCAATCAGCCCCAGCATTTT.

The chain has TRBV6-5 and TRBJ1-1; D remains unclear. The V gene lost 2 bases and the J gene lost 1 base, with 11 bases spanning the gap. The germline gives CDR1 MNHEY, CDR2 SVGAGI. The CDR3 covers 15 residues. In DNA, the CDR3 is TGTGCCAGCAGTTACCTGGACTCCCGGAACACTGAAGCTTTCTTT. It yields the protein CASSYLDSRNTEAFF.

The V and J genes are TRBV5-1 and TRBJ2-7, with a tentative D call TRBD1 (5 bases). The CDR3 contains 13 residues. Germline V gives CDR1 SGHRS, CDR2 YFSETQ. V lost 9 bases and J 4 bases, leaving 17 bases between the germline ends. The CDR3 nucleotides read TGCGCCATCCACTACCTGACAGTTTACGAGCAGTACTTC. Its protein is CAIHYLTVYEQYF.

This clone was seen a single time. This chain uses TRBV28 with TRBJ1-2; D unclear. CDR3 length: 15 amino acids. Germline CDR1 MDHEN, CDR2 SYDVKM. Trimming took off 5 bases at V and 8 bases at J, with 21 bases between the two ends. The CDR3 DNA follows: TGTGCCAGCAGTCTCGCCGGCGGGCTGGCTGGAGGCTACACCTTC. Translating it yields CASSLAGGLAGGYTF.

CDR3 in DNA: TGTGCCAGCAGTGAGTGGGGACAGGGGCATTCGGGTTCACCCCTCCACTTT. This encodes CASSEWGQGHSGSPLHF. J is TRBJ1-6 and V is TRBV2; 10 nucleotides agree with TRBD1. Germline loops: CDR1 SNHLY, CDR2 FYNNEI. There are 17 residues in the CDR3. Losses at the gene ends were 3 bases for V and 9 bases for J; bases not matched to a gene: 11.

The rearrangement joins TRBV10-3 to TRBJ1-1, with 8 bases lining up with TRBD1. Unmatched junction bases numbered 7, after V lost 9 bases and J lost 4 bases. Germline V gene sequence: CDR1 ENHRY, CDR2 SYGVKD. CDR3 size: 13 residues. DNA of the CDR3: TGTGCCATTGACAGGGGCGAGGGCACTGAAGCTTTCTTT. This translates into CAIDRGEGTEAFF.

J is TRBJ2-5 and V is TRBV27; 7 bases agree with TRBD2. This CDR3 has 14 residues. With 2 bases clipped from V and 5 bases from J, the junction kept 5 bases outside the gene matches. The germline V gene has CDR1 MNHEY and CDR2 SMNVEV (reference sequence). The CDR3 DNA is TGTGCCAGCAGTTTAACGGGGGGAGGGGAGACCCAGTACTTC. It yields the protein CASSLTGGGETQYF.

This clone was counted once. The chain is built from TRBV7-2 and TRBJ1-2; maybe TRBD1 (5 bases). CDR1 and CDR2 (germline): SGHTA, FQGNSA. CDR3 length: 16 residues. Trimming took off 5 bases at V and 3 bases at J, with 19 bases between the two ends. DNA of the CDR3: TGTGCCAGCAGCCAAAACGGGCAGGGATTAGACTATGGCTACACCTTC. It encodes CASSQNGQGLDYGYTF.

The chain is built from TRBV10-3 and TRBJ1-5; the D is unclear. V was trimmed by 1 base and J by 7 bases, leaving 14 bases between them. This CDR3 is 15 amino acids long. Germline assignment: CDR1 ENHRY and CDR2 SYGVKD. Here the CDR3 reads CAISEWGGYYQPQHF. DNA for the CDR3: TGTGCCATCAGTGAGTGGGGAGGGTATTACCAGCCCCAGCATTTT.

This clone was detected only a few times. This chain uses TRBV5-1 with TRBJ1-2; 8 bases map to TRBD1. The CDR3 runs to 15 residues. Trimming at V came to 0 bases and at J to 4 bases, leaving 5 bases not matched to a gene. The germline V gene has CDR1 SGHRS and CDR2 YFSETQ. The CDR3 DNA reads as TGCGCCAGCAGCTTGGCGGACAGGGTCGGCTATGGCTACACCTTC. Its translation is CASSLADRVGYGYTF.

This sequence joins TRBV2 and TRBJ1-1; tentatively, D is TRBD1 (5 bases). V was shortened by 6 bases and J by 7 bases, with 9 bases between the two germline ends. Germline loops: CDR1 SNHLY, CDR2 FYNNEI. There are 11 residues in the CDR3. This chain's CDR3 is CASRGEVEAFF. In DNA form, the CDR3 reads TGTGCCAGCAGGGGGGAGGTTGAAGCTTTCTTT.